The 2 T cell receptor beta chains below all came from one sample that was sequenced in a study of human T cells and chemical hapten exposure. Via MiXCR, TCRdb re-called the RACE reads, giving one row per CDR3 protein. The repertoire consists of about 380,000 distinct CDR3 sequences, with approximately 5.1% occurring once and the leading ten covering around 2.6%. The time point: pre-sensitization, week 0. Specified treatment: therapeutic diphenylcyclopropenone sensitization with weekly scalp DPC. The specimen comprised whole blood, sampled in connection with sensitization to the hapten diphenylcyclopropenone (DPC). These receptors all stem from a woman in her forties or fifties with alopecia areata. Some clones in this sample may be carry-over from other donors' samples.

This clonotype appeared a single time. One end of the junction varies from germline; a read error may be responsible. This sequence joins TRBV29-1 and TRBJ1-1; 7 nucleotides align to TRBD1. The CDR3 consists of 11 residues. Germline V gene lookup returns CDR1 SQVTM and CDR2 ANQGSEA. CDR3 in amino acids: CSVQEGADAFF. In DNA form, the CDR3 reads TGCAGCGTTCAAGAGGGGGCAGACGCTTTCTTT.

The CDR3 spells CSVDRGYNEQFF. CDR3 DNA: TGCAGCGTTGATAGGGGGTACAATGAGCAGTTCTTC. This chain connects TRBV29-1 to TRBJ2-1; D is possibly TRBD1 (6 bases). The V and J ends lost 3 bases and 4 bases respectively, with 7 bases between them. Germline values: CDR1 SQVTM, CDR2 ANQGSEA. CDR3 length: 12 residues.